The present T cell receptor (beta chain) was sequenced within a study of CD8+CD57+ T cells in acquired aplastic anemia. Across the whole study: Recorded DNA amounts for sorted CD4+ and CD8+ cells had an average of roughly 3.4 ug. Notes on the study in general: Overlap between patients and controls comprised about 28 CD8+ CDR3 sequences. Between patients and controls, CD8+ Simpson's diversity did not vary significantly.

For CDR3 and TCR beta VDJ profiling, genomic DNA was the template used. A single record per CDR3 protein comes from TCRdb applying MiXCR to the reads. In the table there are about 160,000 distinct CDR3 sequences, 71% of which are singletons. To note about this clonotype: Its antigen is not known.

Previously, flow cytometry had revealed CD8+CD57+ cell expansion in the patients chosen for sequencing. Material for sequencing was sorted CD4+, CD8+, or CD8+CD57+ T cells (not recorded which) from PBMCs. This receptor was taken from a human donor with aplastic anemia.

CDR3 region: CSAYHVGDTGELFF. In nucleotides, the CDR3 is TGCAGCGCGTACCACGTAGGAGACACCGGGGAGCTGTTTTTT. The V and J genes are TRBV29-1 and TRBJ2-2, with unresolved D. V shed 7 bases and J shed 3 bases, with 15 bases lying between them. There are 14 residues in the CDR3. In germline, CDR1 is SQVTM, CDR2 ANQGSEA.